The rows below give T cell receptor beta chains drawn from one sample of a study of T-cell reconstitution after alpha-beta-depleted transplantation in children. Each CDR3 protein gets one entry after TCRdb re-called the PCR reads with MiXCR. The table lists under 300,000 distinct CDR3 sequences, 9.7% of them singletons. The specimen comprised PBMCs from the stem cell graft donor, sampled from the stem cell graft. The receptor set was obtained from a human donor who donated a stem cell graft to a child with SCID. The CDR3 runs from the conserved cysteine through the conserved F or W. The order of the fields is J gene, V gene, D gene, clone size, CDR3 protein, CDR3 DNA. A D gene is named only where the DNA matches it firmly. The size of a clone is reported for some rows only, either as once, few or many, or as a class for expanded clones.

J: TRBJ1-1; V: TRBV18; D: -; size: once; CDR3: CASSLLRENTEAFF; DNA: TGTGCCAGCTCACTTCTCAGGGAGAACACTGAAGCTTTCTTT
J: TRBJ2-3; V: TRBV7-3; D: -; size: many; CDR3: CASSRTGTGDTQYF; DNA: TGTGCCAGCAGCCGAACCGGGACTGGGGATACGCAGTATTTT
J: TRBJ2-1; V: TRBV29-1; D: -; size: many; CDR3: CSVDFLGQILRGQFF; DNA: TGCAGCGTGGACTTCTTAGGACAAATCTTGCGCGGGCAGTTCTTC
J: TRBJ2-7; V: TRBV5-1; D: TRBD1; size: many; CDR3: CASRSGTGRMQYF; DNA: TGCGCCAGCAGGTCCGGGACAGGGAGGATGCAGTACTTC
J: TRBJ2-7; V: TRBV20-1; D: -; size: many; CDR3: CSARVRGFYEQYF; DNA: TGCAGTGCTAGAGTTAGGGGATTCTACGAGCAGTACTTC
J: TRBJ2-1; V: TRBV5-1; D: TRBD2; size: many; CDR3: CASSLGLAASSYNEQFF; DNA: TGCGCCAGCAGCTTGGGACTAGCGGCGAGCTCCTACAATGAGCAGTTCTTC
J: TRBJ1-5; V: TRBV12-3/TRBV12-4; D: -; size: many; CDR3: CASSSLGGQPQHF; DNA: TGTGCCAGCAGTTCTCTAGGTGGTCAGCCCCAGCATTTT
J: TRBJ2-5; V: TRBV5-1; D: TRBD1; size: -; CDR3: CASSLRTGGLETQHF; DNA: TGCGCCAGCAGCCTTCGGACAGGGGGCTTGGAGACCCAGCACTTC
J: TRBJ2-7; V: TRBV5-1; D: -; size: many; CDR3: CASSRLPGFYEQYF; DNA: TGCGCCAGCAGTCGCCTACCAGGGTTCTACGAGCAGTACTTC
J: TRBJ2-7; V: TRBV7-8; D: TRBD2; size: few; CDR3: CASSTGLAGEMKSYEQYF; DNA: TGTGCCAGCAGCACAGGACTAGCGGGGGAAATGAAAAGCTACGAGCAGTACTTC
J: TRBJ2-3; V: TRBV5-1; D: -; size: many; CDR3: CASSFGKGSTDTQYF; DNA: TGCGCCAGCAGCTTTGGAAAGGGAAGCACAGATACGCAGTATTTT
J: TRBJ1-2; V: TRBV5-1; D: -; size: many; CDR3: CASRNGLGNYGYTF; DNA: TGCGCCAGCAGGAATGGTCTCGGGAATTATGGCTACACCTTC
J: TRBJ1-5; V: TRBV6-1; D: -; size: many; CDR3: CASMGGESQPQHF; DNA: TGTGCCAGCATGGGTGGGGAGAGTCAGCCCCAGCATTTT
J: TRBJ1-1; V: TRBV5-1; D: -; size: many; CDR3: CASSSDRYTEAFF; DNA: TGCGCCAGCAGCTCGGACAGATACACTGAAGCTTTCTTT
J: TRBJ2-1; V: TRBV29-1; D: -; size: many; CDR3: CSVVKSAVSSYNEQFF; DNA: TGCAGCGTTGTTAAGTCGGCGGTGAGCTCCTACAATGAGCAGTTCTTC
J: TRBJ2-1; V: TRBV28; D: TRBD1; size: many; CDR3: CASSLNRGSEQFF; DNA: TGTGCCAGCAGTTTAAACAGGGGCAGTGAGCAGTTCTTC
J: TRBJ2-7; V: TRBV27; D: TRBD2; size: many; CDR3: CASSRRGAYEQYF; DNA: TGTGCCAGCAGTCGGCGGGGGGCCTACGAGCAGTACTTC
J: TRBJ1-2; V: TRBV11-2; D: -; size: many; CDR3: CASSPGHNYGYTF; DNA: TGTGCCAGCAGCCCGGGCCACAACTATGGCTACACCTTC
J: TRBJ1-6; V: TRBV20-1; D: -; size: -; CDR3: CSARDQGNSPLHF; DNA: TGCAGTGCCAGGGACCAGGGGAATTCACCCCTCCACTTT
J: TRBJ2-2; V: TRBV5-1; D: -; size: many; CDR3: CASSLGMRTTGELFF; DNA: TGCGCCAGCAGCTTGGGGATGAGGACCACCGGGGAGCTGTTTTTT
J: TRBJ1-1; V: TRBV5-1; D: -; size: many; CDR3: CASSVLSGSNLNTEAFF; DNA: TGCGCCAGCAGCGTTTTATCAGGGTCAAATTTGAACACTGAAGCTTTCTTT
J: TRBJ2-1; V: TRBV19; D: TRBD1; size: many; CDR3: CASSIRDRVERNEQFF; DNA: TGTGCCAGTAGTATCCGGGACAGGGTTGAGCGCAATGAGCAGTTCTTC
J: TRBJ2-1; V: TRBV6-2/TRBV6-3; D: TRBD1; size: many; CDR3: CASSYGGQDINEQFF; DNA: TGTGCCAGCAGTTACGGGGGACAGGACATCAATGAGCAGTTCTTC
J: TRBJ2-1; V: TRBV28; D: -; size: many; CDR3: CASSLLQGWYNEQFF; DNA: TGTGCCAGCAGTTTATTGCAGGGGTGGTACAATGAGCAGTTCTTC
J: TRBJ1-1; V: TRBV27; D: -; size: few; CDR3: CASSGDWGGRSTEAFF; DNA: TGTGCCAGCAGTGGAGATTGGGGGGGGCGAAGCACTGAAGCTTTCTTT